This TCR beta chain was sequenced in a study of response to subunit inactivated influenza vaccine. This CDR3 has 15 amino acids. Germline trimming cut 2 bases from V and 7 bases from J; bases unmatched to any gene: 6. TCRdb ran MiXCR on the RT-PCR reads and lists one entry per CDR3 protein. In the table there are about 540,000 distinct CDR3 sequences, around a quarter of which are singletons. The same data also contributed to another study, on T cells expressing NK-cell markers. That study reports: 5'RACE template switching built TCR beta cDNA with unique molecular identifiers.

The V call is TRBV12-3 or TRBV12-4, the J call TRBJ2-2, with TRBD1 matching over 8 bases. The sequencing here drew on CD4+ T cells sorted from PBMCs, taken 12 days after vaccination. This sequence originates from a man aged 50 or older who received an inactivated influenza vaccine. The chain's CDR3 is CASSLFRGPNGELFF. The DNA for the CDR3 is TGTGCCAGCAGTTTATTCAGGGGGCCTAACGGGGAGCTGTTTTTT.